The entry that follows covers one T cell receptor beta chain sequence. The data derive from a study of radiotherapy plus CTLA-4 blockade in lung cancer. Germline V CDR1 and CDR2: MNHNS, SASEGT. V lost 1 base to trimming and J lost 11 bases; unmatched junction nucleotides: 9. The CDR3 loop spans 16 amino acids. Profiling relied on immunoSEQ multiplex PCR, and the TCRdb table lists in-frame clones only, not all of them. Among 90,000 to 130,000 clones, about four fifths were seen once, and the ten largest hold 2.5% to 3.5%. The clonotype originates from a human donor with non-small cell lung cancer that progressed on radiotherapy plus ipilimumab. Some clones in this sample may be carry-over from other donors' samples. The chain combines TRBV6-1 with TRBJ1-6; 9 bases map to TRBD1. Sequencing was performed on peripheral blood, taken from a patient treated with radiotherapy plus ipilimumab. DNA for the CDR3: TGTGCCAGCAGTGAAGAGGGACAGGGATCCGGAACACCCCTCCACTTT. Protein: CASSEEGQGSGTPLHF.